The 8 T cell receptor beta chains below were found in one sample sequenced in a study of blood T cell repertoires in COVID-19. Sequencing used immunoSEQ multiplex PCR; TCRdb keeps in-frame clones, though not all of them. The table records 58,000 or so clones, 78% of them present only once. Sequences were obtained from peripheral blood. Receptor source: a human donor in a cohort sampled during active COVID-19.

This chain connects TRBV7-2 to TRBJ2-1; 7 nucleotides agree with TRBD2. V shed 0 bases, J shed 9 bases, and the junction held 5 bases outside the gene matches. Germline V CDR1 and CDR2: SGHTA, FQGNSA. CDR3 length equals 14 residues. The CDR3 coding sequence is TGTGCCAGCAGCTTAGCGGGAGGGTCGGGTGAGCAGTTCTTC. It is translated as CASSLAGGSGEQFF. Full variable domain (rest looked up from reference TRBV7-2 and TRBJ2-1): GAGVSQSPSNKVTEKGKDVELRCDPISGHTALYWYRQSLGQGLEFLIYFQGNSAPDKSGLPSDRFSAERTGGSVSTLTIQRTQQEDSAVYLCASSLAGGSGEQFFGPGTRLTVL.

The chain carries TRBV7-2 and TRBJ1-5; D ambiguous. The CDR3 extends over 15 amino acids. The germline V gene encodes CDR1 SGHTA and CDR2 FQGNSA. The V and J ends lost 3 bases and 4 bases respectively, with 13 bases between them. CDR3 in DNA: TGTGCCAGCAGCTTGAGGGTTTTTGGAAATCAGCCCCAGCATTTT. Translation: CASSLRVFGNQPQHF.

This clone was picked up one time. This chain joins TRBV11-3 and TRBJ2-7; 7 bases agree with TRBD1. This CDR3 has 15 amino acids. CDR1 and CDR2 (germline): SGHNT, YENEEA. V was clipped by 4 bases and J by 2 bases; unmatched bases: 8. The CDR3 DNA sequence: TGTGCCAGCAGCTCCGACAGGGTCGAACCCTACGAGCAGTACTTC. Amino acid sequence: CASSSDRVEPYEQYF.

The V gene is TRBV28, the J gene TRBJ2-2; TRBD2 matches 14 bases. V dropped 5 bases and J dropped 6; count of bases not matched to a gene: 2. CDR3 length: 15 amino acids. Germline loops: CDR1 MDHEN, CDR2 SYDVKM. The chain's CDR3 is CASSETSGGAGELFF. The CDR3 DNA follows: TGTGCCAGCAGTGAGACTAGCGGGGGGGCCGGGGAGCTGTTTTTT.

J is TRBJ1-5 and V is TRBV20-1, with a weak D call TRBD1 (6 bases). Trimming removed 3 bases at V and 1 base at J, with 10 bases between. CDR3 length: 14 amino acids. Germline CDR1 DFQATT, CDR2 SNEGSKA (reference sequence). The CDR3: CSASVGGSNQPQHF. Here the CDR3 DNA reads TGCAGTGCTAGTGTAGGGGGAAGCAATCAGCCCCAGCATTTT.

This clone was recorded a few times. CDR3 amino acids: CASRAASGYTF. The CDR3 coding sequence is TGTGCCAGCAGGGCAGCGTCGGGCTACACCTTC. The rearrangement links TRBV7-2 to TRBJ1-2, with D unclear. The V end lost 6 bases, the J end lost 8 bases, and 10 bases lay between the germline ends. Germline V gene data show CDR1 as SGHTA and CDR2 as FQGNSA. The length of the CDR3 is 11 residues.

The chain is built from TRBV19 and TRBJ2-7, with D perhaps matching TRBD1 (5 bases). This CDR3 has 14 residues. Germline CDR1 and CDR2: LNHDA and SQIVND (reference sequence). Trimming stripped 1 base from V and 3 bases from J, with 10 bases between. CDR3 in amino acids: CASSIGQGVYEQYF. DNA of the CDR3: TGTGCCAGTAGTATAGGGCAGGGTGTCTACGAGCAGTACTTC. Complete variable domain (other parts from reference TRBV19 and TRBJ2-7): DGGITQSPKYLFRKEGQNVTLSCEQNLNHDAMYWYRQDPGQGLRLIYYSQIVNDFQKGDIAEGYSVSREKKESFPLTVTSAQKNPTAFYLCASSIGQGVYEQYFGPGTRLTVT.

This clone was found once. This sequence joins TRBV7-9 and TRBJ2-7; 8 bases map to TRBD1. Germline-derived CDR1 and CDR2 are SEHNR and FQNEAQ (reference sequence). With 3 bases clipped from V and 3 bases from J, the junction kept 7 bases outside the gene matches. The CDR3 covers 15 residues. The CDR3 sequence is CASSFPGQAFYEQYF. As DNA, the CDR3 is TGTGCCAGCAGCTTCCCGGGACAGGCATTCTACGAGCAGTACTTC.